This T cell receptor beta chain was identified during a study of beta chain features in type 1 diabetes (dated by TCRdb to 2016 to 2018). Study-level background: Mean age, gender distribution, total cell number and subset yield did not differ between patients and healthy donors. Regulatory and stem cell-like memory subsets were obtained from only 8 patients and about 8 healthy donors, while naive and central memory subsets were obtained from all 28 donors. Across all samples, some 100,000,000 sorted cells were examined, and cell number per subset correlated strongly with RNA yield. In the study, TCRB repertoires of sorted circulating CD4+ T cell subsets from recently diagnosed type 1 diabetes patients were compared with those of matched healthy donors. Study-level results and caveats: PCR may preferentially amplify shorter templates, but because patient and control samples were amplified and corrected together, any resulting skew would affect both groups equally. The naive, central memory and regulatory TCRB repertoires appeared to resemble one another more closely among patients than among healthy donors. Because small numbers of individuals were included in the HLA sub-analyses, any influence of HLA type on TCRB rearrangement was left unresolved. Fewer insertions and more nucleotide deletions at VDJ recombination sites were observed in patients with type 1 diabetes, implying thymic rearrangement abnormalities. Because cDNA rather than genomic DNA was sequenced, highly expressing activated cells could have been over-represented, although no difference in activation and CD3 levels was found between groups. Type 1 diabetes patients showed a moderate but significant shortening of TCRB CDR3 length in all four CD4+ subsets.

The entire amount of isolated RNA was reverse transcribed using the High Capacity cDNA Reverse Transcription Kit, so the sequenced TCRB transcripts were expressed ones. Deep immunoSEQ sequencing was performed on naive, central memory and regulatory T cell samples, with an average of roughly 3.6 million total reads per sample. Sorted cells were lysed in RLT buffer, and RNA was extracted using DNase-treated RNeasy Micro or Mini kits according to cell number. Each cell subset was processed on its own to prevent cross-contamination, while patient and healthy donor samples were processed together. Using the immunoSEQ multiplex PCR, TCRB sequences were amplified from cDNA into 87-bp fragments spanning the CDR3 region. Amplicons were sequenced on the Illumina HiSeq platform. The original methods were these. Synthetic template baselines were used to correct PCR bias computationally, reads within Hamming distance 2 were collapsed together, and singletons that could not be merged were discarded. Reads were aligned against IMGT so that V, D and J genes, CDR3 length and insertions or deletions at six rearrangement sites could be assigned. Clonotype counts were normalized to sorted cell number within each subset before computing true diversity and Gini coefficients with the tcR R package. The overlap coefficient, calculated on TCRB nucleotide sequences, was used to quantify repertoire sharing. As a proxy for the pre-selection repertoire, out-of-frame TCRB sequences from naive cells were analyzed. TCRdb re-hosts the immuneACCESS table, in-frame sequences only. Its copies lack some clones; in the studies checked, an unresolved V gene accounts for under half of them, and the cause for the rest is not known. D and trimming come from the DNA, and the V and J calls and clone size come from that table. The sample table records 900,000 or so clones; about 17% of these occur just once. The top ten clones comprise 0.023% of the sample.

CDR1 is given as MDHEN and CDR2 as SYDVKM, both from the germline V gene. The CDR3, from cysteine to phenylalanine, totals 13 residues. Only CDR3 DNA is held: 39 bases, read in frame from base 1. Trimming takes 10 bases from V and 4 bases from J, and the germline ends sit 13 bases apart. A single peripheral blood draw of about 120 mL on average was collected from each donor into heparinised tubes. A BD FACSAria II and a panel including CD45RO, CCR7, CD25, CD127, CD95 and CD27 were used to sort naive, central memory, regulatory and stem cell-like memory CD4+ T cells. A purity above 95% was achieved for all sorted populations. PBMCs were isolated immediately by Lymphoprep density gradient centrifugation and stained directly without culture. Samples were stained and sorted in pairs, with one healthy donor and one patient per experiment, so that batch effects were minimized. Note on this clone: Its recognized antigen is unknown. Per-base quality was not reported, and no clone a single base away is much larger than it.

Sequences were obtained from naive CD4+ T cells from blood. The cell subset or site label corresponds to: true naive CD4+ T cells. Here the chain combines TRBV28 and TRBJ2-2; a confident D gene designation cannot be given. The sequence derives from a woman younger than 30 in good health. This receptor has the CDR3 CATKTRTTGELFF. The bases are TGTGCCACCAAGACCCGGACCACCGGGGAGCTGTTTTTT. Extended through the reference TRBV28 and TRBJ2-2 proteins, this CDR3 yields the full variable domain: DVKVTQSSRYLVKRTGEKVFLECVQDMDHENMFWYRQDPGLGLRLIYFSYDVKMKEKGDIPEGYSVSREKKERFSLILESASTNQTSMYLCATKTRTTGELFFGEGSRLTVL.